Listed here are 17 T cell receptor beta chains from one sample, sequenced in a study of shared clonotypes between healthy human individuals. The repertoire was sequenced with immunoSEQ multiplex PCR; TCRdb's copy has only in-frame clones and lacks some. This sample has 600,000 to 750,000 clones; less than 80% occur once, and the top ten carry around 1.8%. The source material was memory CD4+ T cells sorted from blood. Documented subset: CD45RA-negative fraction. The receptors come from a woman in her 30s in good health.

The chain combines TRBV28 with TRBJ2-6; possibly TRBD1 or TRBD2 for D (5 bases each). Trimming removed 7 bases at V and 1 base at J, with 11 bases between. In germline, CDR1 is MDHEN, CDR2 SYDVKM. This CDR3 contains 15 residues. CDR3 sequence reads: CASTEGMSGANVLTF. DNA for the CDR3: TGTGCCAGCACTGAGGGGATGTCTGGGGCCAACGTCCTGACTTTC.

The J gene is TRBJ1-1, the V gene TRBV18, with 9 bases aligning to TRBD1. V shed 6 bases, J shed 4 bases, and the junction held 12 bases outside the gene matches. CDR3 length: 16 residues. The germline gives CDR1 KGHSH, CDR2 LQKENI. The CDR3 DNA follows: TGTGCCAGCTCGCTCCGGGACAGGGAATTAGGCACTGAAGCTTTCTTT. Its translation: CASSLRDRELGTEAFF.

CDR3 protein: CASSTSGQGADYGYTF. The CDR3 bases are TGTGCCAGCAGCACCTCCGGACAGGGGGCCGACTATGGCTACACCTTC. The rearrangement uses TRBV5-6 and TRBJ1-2; TRBD1 aligns across 11 bases. CDR3 length: 16 residues. The V gene end was trimmed by 4 bases and the J gene end by 3 bases; junction bases not matched to a gene: 8. CDR1 is SGHDT, CDR2 YYEEEE, per germline.

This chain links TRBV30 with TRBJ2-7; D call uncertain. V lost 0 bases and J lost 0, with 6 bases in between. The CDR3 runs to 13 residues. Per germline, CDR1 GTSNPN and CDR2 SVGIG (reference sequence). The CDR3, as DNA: TGTGCCTGGAGTGTCCTCCCCTCCTACGAGCAGTACTTC. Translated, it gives CAWSVLPSYEQYF.

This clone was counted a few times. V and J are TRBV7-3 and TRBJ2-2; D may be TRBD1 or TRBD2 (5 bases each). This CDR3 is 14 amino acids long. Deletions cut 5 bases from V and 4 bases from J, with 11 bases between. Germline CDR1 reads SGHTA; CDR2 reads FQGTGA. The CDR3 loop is CASSPGTLTGELFF. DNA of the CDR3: TGTGCCAGCAGCCCAGGGACCCTCACCGGGGAGCTGTTTTTT.

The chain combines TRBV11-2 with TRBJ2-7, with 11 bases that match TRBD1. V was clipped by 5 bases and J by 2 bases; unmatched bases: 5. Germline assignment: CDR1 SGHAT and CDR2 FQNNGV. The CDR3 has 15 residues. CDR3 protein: CASSPGTGGTYEQYF. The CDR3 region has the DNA TGTGCCAGCAGCCCAGGGACAGGGGGAACCTACGAGCAGTACTTC.

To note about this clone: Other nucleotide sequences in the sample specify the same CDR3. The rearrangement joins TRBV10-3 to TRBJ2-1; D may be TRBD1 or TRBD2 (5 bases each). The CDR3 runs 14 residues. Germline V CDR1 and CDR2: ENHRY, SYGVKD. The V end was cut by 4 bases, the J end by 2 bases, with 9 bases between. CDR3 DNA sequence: TGTGCCATCAGTGGTGGGGGAACCTACAATGAGCAGTTCTTC. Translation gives CAISGGGTYNEQFF.

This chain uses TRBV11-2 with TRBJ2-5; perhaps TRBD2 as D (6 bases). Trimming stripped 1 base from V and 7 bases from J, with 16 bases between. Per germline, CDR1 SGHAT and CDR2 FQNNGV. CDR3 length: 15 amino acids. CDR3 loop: CASSLGAGTPMTQYF. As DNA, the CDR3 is TGTGCCAGCAGCTTAGGTGCGGGGACTCCCATGACCCAGTACTTC.

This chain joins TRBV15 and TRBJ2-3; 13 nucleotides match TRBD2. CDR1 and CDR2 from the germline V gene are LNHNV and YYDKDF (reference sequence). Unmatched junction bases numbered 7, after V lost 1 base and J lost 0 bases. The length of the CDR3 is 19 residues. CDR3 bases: TGTGCCACCAGCAGAGCCGGGACTAGCGGGACCTTTAGCACAGATACGCAGTATTTT. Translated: CATSRAGTSGTFSTDTQYF.

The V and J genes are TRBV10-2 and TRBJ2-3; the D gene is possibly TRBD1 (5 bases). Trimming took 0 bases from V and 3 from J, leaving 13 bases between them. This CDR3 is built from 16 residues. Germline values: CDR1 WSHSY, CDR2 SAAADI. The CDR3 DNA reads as TGCGCCAGCAGTGAGTCGACAACAGGTCTTACAGATACGCAGTATTTT. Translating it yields CASSESTTGLTDTQYF.

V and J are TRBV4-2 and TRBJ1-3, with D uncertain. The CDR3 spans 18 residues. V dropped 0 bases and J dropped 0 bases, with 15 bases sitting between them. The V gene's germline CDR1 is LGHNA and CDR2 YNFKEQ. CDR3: CASSQEVAGAFSGNTIYF. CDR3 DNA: TGTGCCAGCAGCCAAGAGGTCGCTGGAGCCTTCTCTGGAAACACCATATATTTT.

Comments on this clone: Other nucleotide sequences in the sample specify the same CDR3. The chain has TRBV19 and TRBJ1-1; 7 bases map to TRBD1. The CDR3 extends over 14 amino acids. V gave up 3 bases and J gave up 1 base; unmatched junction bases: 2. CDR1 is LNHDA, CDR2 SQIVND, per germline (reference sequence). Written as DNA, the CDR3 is TGTGCCAGTAGTATTCAGGGGGGGAACACTGAAGCTTTCTTT. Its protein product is CASSIQGGNTEAFF.

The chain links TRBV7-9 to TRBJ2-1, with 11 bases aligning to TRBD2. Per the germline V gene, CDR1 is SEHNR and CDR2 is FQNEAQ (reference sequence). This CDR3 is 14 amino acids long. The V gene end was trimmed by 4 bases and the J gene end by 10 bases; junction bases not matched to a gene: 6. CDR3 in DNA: TGTGCCAGCAGCTCACTAGCGGGAGACGCCGAGCAGTTCTTC. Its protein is CASSSLAGDAEQFF.

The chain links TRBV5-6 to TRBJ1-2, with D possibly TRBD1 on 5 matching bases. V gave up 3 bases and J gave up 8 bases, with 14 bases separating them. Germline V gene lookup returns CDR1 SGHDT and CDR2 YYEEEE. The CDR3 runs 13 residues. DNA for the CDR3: TGTGCCAGCAGCTCGCGGGGGAGGTACGGCTACACCTTC. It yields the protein CASSSRGRYGYTF.

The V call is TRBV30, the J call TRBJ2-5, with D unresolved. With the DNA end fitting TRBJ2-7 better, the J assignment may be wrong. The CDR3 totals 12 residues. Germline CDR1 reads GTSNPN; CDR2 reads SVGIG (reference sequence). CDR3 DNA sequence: TGTGCCTGGAGTGTACGAAGAGACGAGCAGTACTTC. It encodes CAWSVRRDEQYF.

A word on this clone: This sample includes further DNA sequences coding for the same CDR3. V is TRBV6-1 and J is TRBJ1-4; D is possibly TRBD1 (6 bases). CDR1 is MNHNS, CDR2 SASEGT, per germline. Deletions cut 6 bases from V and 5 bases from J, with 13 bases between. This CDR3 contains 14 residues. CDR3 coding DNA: TGTGCCAGCAGCGGGGGGCAGGGGAATGAAAAACTGTTTTTT. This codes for CASSGGQGNEKLFF.

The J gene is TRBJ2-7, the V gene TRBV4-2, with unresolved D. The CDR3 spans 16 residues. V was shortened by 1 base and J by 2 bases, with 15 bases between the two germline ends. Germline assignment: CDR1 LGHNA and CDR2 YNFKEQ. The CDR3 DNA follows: TGTGCCAGCAGCCAAGCCTCGGGTCAGCGTGCCTACGAGCAGTACTTC. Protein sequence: CASSQASGQRAYEQYF.